This T cell receptor beta chain emerged from a study of beta chain features in type 1 diabetes. Study results and caveats: Shortening of TCRB CDR3s, moderate but significant, appeared in all four CD4+ subsets of Type 1 diabetes patients. VDJ junctions in type 1 diabetes patients carried more deletions and fewer insertions.

The authors reverse transcribed all of the isolated RNA, so sequencing captured expressed TCRB transcripts. The protocol was immunoSEQ multiplex PCR, while the TCRdb copy is restricted to in-frame clones and leaves out a portion. Of a few hundred thousand clones in the sample, approximately 16% were seen once. Unmatched junction bases numbered 12, after V lost 7 bases and J lost 6 bases. CDR1 MGHDK and CDR2 SYGVNS come from the germline V gene. The CDR3 has 15 residues. It was one heparinised blood draw, averaging about 116 mL, that each donor gave. Via the markers CD45RO/CCR7/CD25/CD127/CD95/CD27, stem cell-like memory, regulatory, central memory and naive CD4+ cells were sorted. This clone appeared a few times. Its target is unknown.

This chain connects TRBV25-1 to TRBJ2-3; 8 positions match TRBD2. This receptor was taken from a man aged 25-45 years with type 1 diabetes. The sequencing input was naive CD4+ T cells from blood. Here the CDR3 reads CASTDSGRAGDTQYF. CDR3 in DNA: TGTGCCAGCACCGACTCCGGGAGGGCCGGTGATACGCAGTATTTT.